At least ten counts were recorded for the clone carrying this TCR beta chain. V was clipped by 3 bases and J by 0 bases, with 7 bases between them. Germline V CDR1 and CDR2: MNHEY, SMNVEV (reference sequence). This CDR3 contains 14 residues. Arm-PCR of CDR3 regions and iRepertoire HTBI primers were the basis on which TCR beta libraries were built. From the multiplex PCR reads, TCRdb called clonotypes with MiXCR, one entry per CDR3 protein. Of about 470,000 distinct CDR3 sequences listed, under 15% are singletons. Time point denoted: newly diagnosed GD, antithyroid drugs for less than 3 months. RNA isolated from PBMCs was used to make the TCR library. This specimen belongs to a study of regulatory T cells in long-lasting Graves disease. The sample was also linked to a second study, of T cells in Graves' hyperthyroidism and ophthalmopathy.

The sequencing used peripheral blood mononuclear cells (PBMCs), collected at new diagnosis, from a patient treated with antithyroid drugs. This receptor was obtained from a woman in her twenties or thirties with Graves disease. The chain uses TRBV27 and TRBJ2-3; D unresolved. In DNA, the CDR3 is TGTGCCAGCAGTTTTAGCTGGAGCACAGATACGCAGTATTTT. It specifies CASSFSWSTDTQYF.